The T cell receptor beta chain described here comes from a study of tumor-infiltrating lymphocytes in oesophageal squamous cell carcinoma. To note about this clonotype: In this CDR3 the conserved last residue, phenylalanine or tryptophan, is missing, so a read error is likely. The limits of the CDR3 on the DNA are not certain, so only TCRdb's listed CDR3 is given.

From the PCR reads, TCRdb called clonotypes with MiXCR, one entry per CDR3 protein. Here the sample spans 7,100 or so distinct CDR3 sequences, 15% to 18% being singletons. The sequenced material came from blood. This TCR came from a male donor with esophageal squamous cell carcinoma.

The CDR3 reads CASSPAGRTAFFGQ. The J gene is TRBJ2-4, the V gene TRBV7-8; the listed D gene, TRBD1, was not tested against the DNA. With termini counted, the CDR3 has 14 amino acids. Germline loops: CDR1 SGHVS, CDR2 FQNEAQ.